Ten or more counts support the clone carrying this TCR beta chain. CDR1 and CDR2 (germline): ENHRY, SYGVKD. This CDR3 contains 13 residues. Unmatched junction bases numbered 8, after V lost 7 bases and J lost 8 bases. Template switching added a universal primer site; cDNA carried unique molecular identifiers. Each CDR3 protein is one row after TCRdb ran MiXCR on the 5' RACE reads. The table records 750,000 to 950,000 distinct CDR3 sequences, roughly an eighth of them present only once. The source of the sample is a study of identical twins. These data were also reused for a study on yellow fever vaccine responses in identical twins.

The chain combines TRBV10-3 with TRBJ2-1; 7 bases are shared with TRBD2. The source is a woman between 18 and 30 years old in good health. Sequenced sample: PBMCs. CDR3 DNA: TGTGCCATCACCACGACTAGCTCCGATGAGCAGTTCTTC. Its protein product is CAITTTSSDEQFF.